These T cell receptor beta chains were read from a single sample in a study of OX40 agonist ivuxolimab in advanced cancers. Profiled with immunoSEQ multiplex PCR; TCRdb holds only in-frame clones, not every one. The sample contains approximately 90,000 clones, roughly nine tenths of which appear only once. Sequencing used CD4+ or CD8+ T cells sorted from blood, obtained in a trial of the OX40 agonist ivuxolimab. These receptors were obtained from an adult with an advanced solid tumor such as melanoma, head and neck, liver or kidney cancer. Both conserved end residues are part of each CDR3. Each record gives: CDR3 protein, CDR3 DNA, J gene, clone size, D gene, V gene. D genes are given only for firm matches. Rows give clone size only sometimes, using once, few, many, or a class for an expanded clone.

CASSLTSGRVHEQYF | TGTGCCAGCAGCCTCACTAGCGGGAGAGTCCACGAGCAGTACTTC | TRBJ2-7 | NA | TRBD2 | TRBV2
CASANPSWTGTTEAFF | TGTGCCAGCGCCAACCCCTCGTGGACAGGGACCACTGAAGCTTTCTTT | TRBJ1-1 | NA | TRBD1 | TRBV11-2
CASSTPGGLAAYNEQFF | TGTGCCAGCAGCACACCCGGCGGACTAGCGGCCTACAATGAGCAGTTCTTC | TRBJ2-1 | NA | TRBD2 | TRBV7-2
CASSLGREGNF | TGTGCCAGCAGCTTGGGTAGAGAAGGGAACTTC | TRBJ2-7 | once | NA | TRBV5-6
CASSEGGTGAYEQYF | TGTGCCAGCAGTGAAGGAGGGACAGGGGCCTACGAGCAGTACTTC | TRBJ2-7 | NA | TRBD1 | TRBV6-1
CASSRGELAQQETQYF | TGTGCCAGCAGCCGAGGGGAACTAGCACAGCAAGAGACCCAGTACTTC | TRBJ2-5 | NA | NA | TRBV7-9
CASSTGLAVTQETQYF | TGCGCCAGCAGCACCGGACTAGCGGTCACCCAAGAGACCCAGTACTTC | TRBJ2-5 | NA | TRBD2 | TRBV5-1
CASSLVAYEQYF | TGCGCCAGCAGCTTGGTTGCCTACGAGCAGTACTTC | TRBJ2-7 | NA | NA | TRBV5-1
CASGEGGPGNTIYF | TGTGCCAGCGGCGAAGGGGGTCCCGGAAACACCATATATTTT | TRBJ1-3 | NA | NA | TRBV27
CASSIGVLYEQYF | TGTGCCAGTAGTATCGGAGTTCTCTACGAGCAGTACTTC | TRBJ2-7 | NA | NA | TRBV19
CSVTQGEITQYF | TGCAGCGTTACTCAGGGGGAAATCACGCAGTATTTT | TRBJ2-3 | NA | TRBD1 | TRBV29-1
CASSQDYHELYF | TGCGCCAGCAGCCAAGATTACCACGAACTGTACTTC | TRBJ2-5 | NA | NA | TRBV4-1
CASSLRPQGPVDNEQFF | TGCGCCAGCAGCCTACGACCACAGGGCCCAGTAGACAATGAGCAGTTCTTC | TRBJ2-1 | once | NA | TRBV5-1
CASSLYSTHIQYF | TGTGCCAGCAGCTTGTATAGTACACACATTCAGTACTTC | TRBJ2-4 | once | NA | TRBV5-4
CASSLAGGPADTQYF | TGCGCCAGCAGCTTAGCGGGAGGGCCTGCAGATACGCAGTATTTT | TRBJ2-3 | NA | TRBD2 | TRBV5-1
CASSVGATSGPTYEQYF | TGTGCCAGCAGCGTGGGAGCGACTAGCGGGCCAACCTACGAGCAGTACTTC | TRBJ2-7 | once | TRBD2 | TRBV9
CASSPGYEQYF | TGTGCCAGCAGCCCTGGGTACGAGCAGTACTTC | TRBJ2-7 | once | NA | TRBV14
CASSFRAGDQYF | TGTGCCAGCAGTTTCAGGGCCGGCGACCAGTACTTC | TRBJ2-5 | once | NA | TRBV28
CASSQVTSGRETQYF | TGCGCCAGCAGCCAAGTAACTAGCGGCAGAGAGACCCAGTACTTC | TRBJ2-5 | NA | TRBD2 | TRBV4-1
CAWRRNTEAFF | TGTGCCTGGAGGAGGAACACTGAAGCTTTCTTT | TRBJ1-1 | NA | NA | TRBV30
CASSSPKGASNYGYTF | TGTGCCAGCAGCTCCCCTAAGGGGGCGTCCAACTATGGCTACACCTTC | TRBJ1-2 | NA | TRBD1 | TRBV7-2
CASSPRVGSLMNTEAFF | TGTGCCAGCAGCCCGAGAGTAGGGTCCCTCATGAACACTGAAGCTTTCTTT | TRBJ1-1 | NA | NA | TRBV7-9
CASSSPGQNTEAFF | TGTGCCAGCAGTTCGCCCGGACAGAACACTGAAGCTTTCTTT | TRBJ1-1 | NA | NA | TRBV27